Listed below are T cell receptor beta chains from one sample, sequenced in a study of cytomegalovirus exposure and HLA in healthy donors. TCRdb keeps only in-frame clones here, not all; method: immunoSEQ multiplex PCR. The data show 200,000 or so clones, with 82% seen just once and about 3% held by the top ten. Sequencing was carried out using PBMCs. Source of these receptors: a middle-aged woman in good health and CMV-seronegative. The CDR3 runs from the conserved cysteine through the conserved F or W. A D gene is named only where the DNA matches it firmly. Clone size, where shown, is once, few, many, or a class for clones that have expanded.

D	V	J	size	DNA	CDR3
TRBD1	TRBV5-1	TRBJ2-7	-	TGCGCCAGCAGCCCGGACAGGGTAGGCGGCGAGCAGTACTTC	CASSPDRVGGEQYF
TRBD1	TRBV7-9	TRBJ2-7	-	TGTGCCAGTCACACAGGGGCGCCCTACGAGCAGTACTTC	CASHTGAPYEQYF
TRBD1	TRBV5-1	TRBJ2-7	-	TGCGCCAGCAGCTTATCCGGGACAGGGGGCGAGCAGTACTTC	CASSLSGTGGEQYF
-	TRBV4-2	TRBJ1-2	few	TGTGCCAGCAGCCAAGGGGTGGGCGGGGGCGTTATCTATGGCTACACCTTC	CASSQGVGGGVIYGYTF
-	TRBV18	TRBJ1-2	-	TGTGCCAGCTCTCTAGACAGGTTTAACTATGGCTACACCTTC	CASSLDRFNYGYTF
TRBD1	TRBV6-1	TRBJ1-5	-	TGTGCCAGCAGTGGGACAGGGGGCCTTAGCAATCAGCCCCAGCATTTT	CASSGTGGLSNQPQHF
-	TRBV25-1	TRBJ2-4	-	TGTGCCAGCAGTCCCACAGGGTATCTAGCCCAAAACATTCAGTACTTC	CASSPTGYLAQNIQYF
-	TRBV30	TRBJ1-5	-	TGTGCCTGGAGAATAGGGTCATCGAGGGAGCAGCCCCAGCATTTT	CAWRIGSSREQPQHF
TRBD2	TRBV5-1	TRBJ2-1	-	TGCGCCAGCAGCTTGACGACTAGCGGGAGCCGTCAGAATGAGCAGTTCTTC	CASSLTTSGSRQNEQFF
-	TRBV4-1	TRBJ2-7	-	TGCGCCAGCAGCCAAGTGCGTGGGGCTTACGAGCAGTACTTC	CASSQVRGAYEQYF
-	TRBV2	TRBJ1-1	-	TGTGCCAGCAGTGATCTGGGCATGAACACTGAAGCTTTCTTT	CASSDLGMNTEAFF
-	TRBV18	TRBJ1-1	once	TGTGCCAGCTCGTCCGAGCCCACTGAAGCTTTCTTT	CASSSEPTEAFF
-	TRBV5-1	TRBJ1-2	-	TGCGCCAGCAGCTTAAGTACGGGAAACTATGGCTACACCTTC	CASSLSTGNYGYTF
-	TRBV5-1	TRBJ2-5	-	TGCGCCAGCAGGGGAGGCGAGACCCAGTACTTC	CASRGGETQYF
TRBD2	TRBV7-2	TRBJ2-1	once	TGTGCCAGCAGCACCCCGGGAGGGGGTGAGCAGTTCTTC	CASSTPGGGEQFF
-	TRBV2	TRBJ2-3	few	TGTGCCAGCAGTGACGGCACAGATACGCAGTATTTT	CASSDGTDTQYF
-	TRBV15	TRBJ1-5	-	TGTGCCACCAGCAGAGTTTCCCTTGCGAATCAGCCCCAGCATTTT	CATSRVSLANQPQHF
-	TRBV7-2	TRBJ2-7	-	TGTGCCAGCAGCTCGCTATGGAGCGGAGCTGGCTCCTACGAGCAGTACTTC	CASSSLWSGAGSYEQYF